Each of the 18 T cell receptor beta chains below was sequenced from the same sample in a study of identical twins. TCRdb reanalysed the 5' RACE reads using MiXCR and keeps one entry per CDR3 protein. The sample yields 500,000 to 550,000 distinct CDR3 sequences, around 20% seen once. Separately, the same data were catalogued under a study of T cells expressing NK-cell markers.

The sequenced sample consisted of CD4+ T cells sorted from blood. Receptors originate from a woman aged 18-35 years in good health.

The rearrangement links TRBV9 to TRBJ1-5, with D perhaps matching TRBD1 (6 bases). Trimming removed 1 base from V and 2 bases from J, with 10 bases in between. Germline CDR1 and CDR2: SGDLS and YYNGEE. The CDR3 consists of 15 residues. The CDR3 DNA reads TGTGCCAGCAGCGTATCTTCAGGGGGCAATCAGCCCCAGCATTTT. Its protein is CASSVSSGGNQPQHF. Looking up the rest from reference TRBV9 and TRBJ1-5 gives the full variable domain: DSGVTQTPKHLITATGQRVTLRCSPRSGDLSVYWYQQSLDQGLQFLIQYYNGEERAKGNILERFSAQQFPDLHSELNLSSLELGDSALYFCASSVSSGGNQPQHFGDGTRLSIL.

This clonotype was counted a few times. The V and J genes are TRBV20-1 and TRBJ2-1; the match to TRBD2 covers 15 bases. The J segment lost 16 bases and the V segment lost 0 bases, leaving 7 bases of the junction unmatched. The CDR3 consists of 14 residues. Germline lookup yields CDR1 DFQATT and CDR2 SNEGSKA (reference sequence). The CDR3 sequence: CSAREPGLAGGSFF. In nucleotides, the CDR3 is TGCAGTGCTAGAGAACCGGGACTAGCGGGAGGTTCTTTCTTC.

This clonotype has a handful of counts. The chain joins TRBV2 to TRBJ2-1; 7 bases match TRBD2. CDR3 length equals 12 residues. Germline CDR1 and CDR2: SNHLY and FYNNEI. After removal of 3 bases from V and 15 bases from J, the junction contained 8 bases not matched to a gene. This chain's CDR3 is CASSESASGRFF. The CDR3 DNA reads as TGTGCCAGCAGTGAGTCCGCTAGCGGACGGTTCTTC.

This clonotype has ten or more counts. The chain has TRBV29-1 and TRBJ2-1; D uncertain. CDR1 SQVTM and CDR2 ANQGSEA come from the germline V gene. V lost 3 bases, J lost 2 bases, and 11 bases lay in between. The CDR3 totals 14 residues. The CDR3 spells CSVDSLEAYNEQFF. In DNA form, the CDR3 reads TGCAGCGTTGATAGCCTAGAAGCCTACAATGAGCAGTTCTTC.

This clonotype was picked up a small number of times. The chain recombines TRBV5-1 with TRBJ2-1; TRBD1 agrees at 7 bases. CDR3 length equals 14 residues. The germline CDR1 and CDR2 sequences are SGHRS and YFSETQ. Germline trimming cut 2 bases from V and 7 bases from J; bases unmatched to any gene: 6. CDR3 coding DNA: TGCGCCAGCAGCTTCCTGGGACAGTCTAATGAGCAGTTCTTC. Translating gives CASSFLGQSNEQFF.

This chain connects TRBV7-9 to TRBJ2-1; tentative D call: TRBD1 (6 bases). CDR3 length: 14 residues. Germline V gene lookup returns CDR1 SEHNR and CDR2 FQNEAQ (reference sequence). Trimming removed 1 base at V and 11 bases at J, with 15 bases between. In DNA form, the CDR3 reads TGTGCCAGCAGCTTAGACTTGGGACAAATCAAGCAGTTCTTC. Encoded protein: CASSLDLGQIKQFF.

CDR3 coding DNA: TGTGCCATCAGCCGGGGTTCCGACACTGAAGCTTTCTTT. Residues: CAISRGSDTEAFF. V and J are TRBV10-3 and TRBJ1-1; D call uncertain. The ends were cut back, 6 bases at V and 3 bases at J, with 11 bases in the middle. Per the germline V gene, CDR1 is ENHRY and CDR2 is SYGVKD. The CDR3 totals 13 residues.

This rearrangement joins TRBV5-1 to TRBJ2-3; D may be TRBD1 (6 bases). V gave up 2 bases and J gave up 4 bases, with 11 bases separating them. The CDR3 is 14 residues long. Germline values: CDR1 SGHRS, CDR2 YFSETQ. CDR3 region: CASSLRQDADTQYF. DNA of the CDR3: TGCGCCAGCAGCTTAAGACAGGACGCAGATACGCAGTATTTT.

This clonotype was observed a handful of times. The chain carries TRBV27 and TRBJ2-2; 7 bases are a match to TRBD1. The CDR3 has 15 amino acids. Germline CDR1 MNHEY, CDR2 SMNVEV (reference sequence). With V trimmed by 8 bases and J by 5 bases, 11 bases remained unmatched. The CDR3 nucleotides are TGTGCCAGCGGACCGGGACAGCTGAGTACCGGGGAGCTGTTTTTT. It specifies CASGPGQLSTGELFF.

The CDR3 region is CASRRQGLTGELFF. The CDR3 DNA reads TGTGCCAGCAGACGACAGGGGTTGACAGGGGAGCTGTTTTTT. This rearrangement joins TRBV12-3 or TRBV12-4 to TRBJ2-2; 8 positions match TRBD1. The CDR3 spans 14 residues. The junction had 8 bases not matched to a gene; V was cut back by 6 bases and J by 8 bases.

The table lists this clonotype with a few counts. The CDR3, as DNA: TGCAGTGCTAGCACACTAGCGGGGGGCAACTACGAGCAGTACTTC. Its protein product is CSASTLAGGNYEQYF. The rearrangement links TRBV20-1 to TRBJ2-7, with 12 bases lining up with TRBD2. The CDR3 is made up of 15 amino acids. CDR1 and CDR2 from the germline V gene are DFQATT and SNEGSKA (reference sequence). The V segment lost 3 bases and the J segment 3 bases; nucleotides outside the gene matches: 6.

CDR3 sequence reads: CASSRGGGRREKLFF. The CDR3 nucleotides are TGCGCCAGCAGTCGAGGTGGGGGGAGGAGGGAAAAACTGTTTTTT. The chain couples TRBV4-3 to TRBJ1-4; D perhaps matches TRBD1 (5 bases). There are 15 residues in the CDR3. Germline loops: CDR1 LGHNA, CDR2 YSLEER. With 6 bases removed from V and 8 bases from J, the gap between germline ends came to 19 bases.

This clonotype has more than one count but fewer than ten. The chain employs TRBV14 and TRBJ1-5; a weak D match, TRBD1 (5 bases). The CDR3 is 13 amino acids. The V gene lost 4 bases and the J gene lost 9 bases, with 13 bases spanning the gap. Looked up from germline, CDR1 is SGHDN and CDR2 is FVKESK. CDR3 DNA: TGTGCCAGCAGCCTAAGCGCAGGGACGCCCCAGCATTTT. This translates into CASSLSAGTPQHF.

This clonotype was seen only a few times. V usage is TRBV6-1 and J usage is TRBJ1-1; D ambiguous. The CDR3 length is 13 residues. The germline gives CDR1 MNHNS, CDR2 SASEGT. With 6 bases removed from V and 1 base from J, the gap between germline ends came to 9 bases. CDR3 amino acids: CASRGAANTEAFF. In nucleotides, the CDR3 is TGTGCCAGCAGAGGTGCAGCGAACACTGAAGCTTTCTTT.

A few counts support this clonotype. The gene calls are TRBV5-1 and TRBJ2-5; D is perhaps TRBD1 (6 bases). This CDR3 has 15 residues. V dropped 1 base and J dropped 2 bases, with 12 bases sitting between them. The germline V gene has CDR1 SGHRS and CDR2 YFSETQ. The CDR3 region has the DNA TGCGCCAGCAGCTTGACCCCGGGGACACAAGAGACCCAGTACTTC. It translates to CASSLTPGTQETQYF.

This clonotype came up a few times. The genes are TRBV20-1 and TRBJ1-5; no clear D gene. CDR1 and CDR2 from the germline V gene are DFQATT and SNEGSKA (reference sequence). V was trimmed by 6 bases and J by 7 bases, leaving 16 bases between them. The CDR3 consists of 13 residues. CDR3 sequence reads: CSAAPGPGQPQHF. The CDR3 DNA reads as TGCAGTGCCGCTCCCGGACCGGGCCAGCCCCAGCATTTT.

The rearrangement links TRBV30 to TRBJ2-7; D not certain. CDR3 size: 17 residues. Germline V gene lookup returns CDR1 GTSNPN and CDR2 SVGIG (reference sequence). Trimming stripped 0 bases from V and 6 bases from J, with 24 bases between. The DNA of the CDR3 is TGTGCCTGGAGTGTAAGTCTTGTGGGCAGTTGGCCGGGCGAGCAGTACTTC. It translates to CAWSVSLVGSWPGEQYF.

The rearrangement links TRBV4-2 to TRBJ2-1, with 7 bases aligning to TRBD1. V was pared by 4 bases and J by 5 bases, with 8 bases of the junction left unmatched. The CDR3 is 15 residues long. Germline-derived CDR1 and CDR2 are LGHNA and YNFKEQ. CDR3 sequence reads: CASSRYGTANNEQFF. The CDR3 nucleotides read TGTGCCAGCAGCCGATACGGGACAGCAAACAATGAGCAGTTCTTC.